This T cell receptor (beta chain) was retrieved from a study of blood T cell repertoires in COVID-19. The overall study: Samples representing acute and convalescent COVID-19 were sourced from the United States, Italy and Spain.

Original analysis: Amplification from reference gene primers served as the basis for estimated nucleated cell counts. TCRdb keeps only in-frame clones here, not all; method: immunoSEQ multiplex PCR. The DNA gave D and trimming, while V, J and clone size come from that table. Here the sample spans some 200,000 clones, around nine tenths being singletons. The origin of this receptor is a man aged 35 to 55 with active or convalescent COVID-19. Sequencing was performed on peripheral blood.

The CDR3 loop reads CASSEADRDLYEQYF. CDR3 sequence (DNA): TGTGCCAGCAGTGAAGCGGACAGGGACCTTTACGAGCAGTACTTC. The chain combines TRBV6-1 with TRBJ2-7, with 8 bases aligning to TRBD1. The ends lost 0 bases at V and 4 bases at J; junction bases unmatched: 5. Germline CDR1 reads MNHNS; CDR2 reads SASEGT. CDR3 length: 15 amino acids.